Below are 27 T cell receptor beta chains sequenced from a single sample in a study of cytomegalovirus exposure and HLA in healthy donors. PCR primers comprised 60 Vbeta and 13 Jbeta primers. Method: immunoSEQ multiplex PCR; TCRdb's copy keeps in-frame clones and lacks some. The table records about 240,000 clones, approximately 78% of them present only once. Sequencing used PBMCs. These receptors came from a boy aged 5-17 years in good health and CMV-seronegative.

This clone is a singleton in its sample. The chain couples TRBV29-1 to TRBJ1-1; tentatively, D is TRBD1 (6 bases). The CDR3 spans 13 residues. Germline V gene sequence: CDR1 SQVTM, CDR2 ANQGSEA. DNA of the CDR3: TGCCCTGGGGGGGGCACAGGAAACACTGAAGCTTTCTTT. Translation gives CPGGGTGNTEAFF.

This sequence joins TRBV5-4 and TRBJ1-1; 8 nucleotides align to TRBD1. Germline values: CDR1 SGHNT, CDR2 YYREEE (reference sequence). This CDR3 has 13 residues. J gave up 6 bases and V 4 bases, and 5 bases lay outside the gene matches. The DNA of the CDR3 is TGTGCCAGCAGCAACAGGGGGTATCCTGAAGCTTTCTTT. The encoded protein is CASSNRGYPEAFF.

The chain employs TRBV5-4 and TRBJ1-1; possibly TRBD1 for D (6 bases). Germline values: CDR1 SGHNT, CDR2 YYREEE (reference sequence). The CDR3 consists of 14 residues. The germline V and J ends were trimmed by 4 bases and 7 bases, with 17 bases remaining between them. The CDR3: CASSPRDTNCEAFF. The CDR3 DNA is TGTGCCAGCAGCCCCCGGGACACGAATTGTGAAGCTTTCTTT.

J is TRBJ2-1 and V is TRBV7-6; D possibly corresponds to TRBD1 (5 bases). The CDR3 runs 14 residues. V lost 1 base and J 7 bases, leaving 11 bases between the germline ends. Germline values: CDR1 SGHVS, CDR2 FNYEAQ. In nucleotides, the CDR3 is TGTGCCAGCAGCTTAGTAGGGGCTCGGAATGAGCAGTTCTTC. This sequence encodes CASSLVGARNEQFF.

CDR3 loop: CASSADRGLDGELFF. The CDR3 DNA reads as TGTGCCAGCAGTGCTGACAGGGGGCTTGACGGGGAGCTGTTTTTT. This chain connects TRBV2 to TRBJ2-2, with 10 bases that match TRBD1. CDR1 and CDR2 (germline): SNHLY, FYNNEI. This CDR3 spans 15 amino acids. V trimming: 4 bases; J trimming: 7 bases; junction bases outside the gene matches: 6.

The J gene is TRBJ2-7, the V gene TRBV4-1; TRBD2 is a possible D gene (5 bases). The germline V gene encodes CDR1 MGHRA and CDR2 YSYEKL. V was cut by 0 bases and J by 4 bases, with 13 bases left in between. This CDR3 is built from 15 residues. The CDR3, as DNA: TGCGCCAGCAGCCAAGATCATGCGGGTGGGTACGAGCAGTACTTC. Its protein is CASSQDHAGGYEQYF.

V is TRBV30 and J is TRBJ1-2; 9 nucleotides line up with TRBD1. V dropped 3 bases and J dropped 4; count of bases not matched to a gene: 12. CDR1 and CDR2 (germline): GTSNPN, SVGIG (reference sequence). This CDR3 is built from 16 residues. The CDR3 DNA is TGTGCCTGGAGCCTCGTCGGGACAGGGAGAAGCTATGGCTACACCTTC. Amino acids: CAWSLVGTGRSYGYTF.

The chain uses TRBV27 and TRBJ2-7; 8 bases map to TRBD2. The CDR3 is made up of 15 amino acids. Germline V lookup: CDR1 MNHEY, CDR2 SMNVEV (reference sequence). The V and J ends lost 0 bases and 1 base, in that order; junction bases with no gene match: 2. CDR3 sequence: CASSLSTSGSYEQYF. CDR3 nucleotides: TGTGCCAGCAGTTTATCCACTAGCGGTTCCTACGAGCAGTACTTC.

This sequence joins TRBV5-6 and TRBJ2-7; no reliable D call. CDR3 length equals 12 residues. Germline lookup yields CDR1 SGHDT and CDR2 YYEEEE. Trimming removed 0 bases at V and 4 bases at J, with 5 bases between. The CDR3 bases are TGTGCCAGCAGCTTGGAGAGGTACGAGCAGTACTTC. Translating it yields CASSLERYEQYF.

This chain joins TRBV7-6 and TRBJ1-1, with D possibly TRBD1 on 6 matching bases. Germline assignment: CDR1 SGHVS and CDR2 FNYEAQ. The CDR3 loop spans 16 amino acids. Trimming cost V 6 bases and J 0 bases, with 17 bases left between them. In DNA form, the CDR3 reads TGTGCCAGCAGTCATCAACCGGGACACTTGAACACTGAAGCTTTCTTT. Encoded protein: CASSHQPGHLNTEAFF.

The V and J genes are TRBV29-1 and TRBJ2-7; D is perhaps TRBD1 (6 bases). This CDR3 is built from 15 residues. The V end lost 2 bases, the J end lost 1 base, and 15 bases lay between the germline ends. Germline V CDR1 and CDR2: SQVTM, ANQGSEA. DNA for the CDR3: TGCAGCGTTGAACGACAGGTCCGGGGATCCTACGAGCAGTACTTC. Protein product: CSVERQVRGSYEQYF.

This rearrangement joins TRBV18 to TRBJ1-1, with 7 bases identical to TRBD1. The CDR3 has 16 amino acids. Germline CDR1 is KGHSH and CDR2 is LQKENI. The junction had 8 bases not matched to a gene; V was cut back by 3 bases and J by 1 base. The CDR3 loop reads CASSPKDRSENTEAFF. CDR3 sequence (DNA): TGTGCCAGCTCACCTAAGGACAGGTCAGAGAACACTGAAGCTTTCTTT.

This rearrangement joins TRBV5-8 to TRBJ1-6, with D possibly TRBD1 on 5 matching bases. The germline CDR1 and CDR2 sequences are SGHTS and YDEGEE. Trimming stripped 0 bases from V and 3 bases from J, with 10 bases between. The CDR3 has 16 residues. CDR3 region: CASSLGSRGYNSPLHF. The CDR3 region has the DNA TGTGCCAGCAGCTTGGGCAGTAGGGGCTATAATTCACCCCTCCACTTT.

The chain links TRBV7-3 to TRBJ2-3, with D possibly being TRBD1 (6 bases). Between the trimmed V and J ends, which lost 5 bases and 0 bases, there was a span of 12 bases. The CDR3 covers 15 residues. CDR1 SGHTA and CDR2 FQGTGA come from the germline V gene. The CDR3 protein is CASSPGQASTDTQYF. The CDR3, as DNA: TGTGCCAGCAGCCCGGGACAAGCTAGCACAGATACGCAGTATTTT. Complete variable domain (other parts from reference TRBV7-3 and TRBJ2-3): GAGVSQTPSNKVTEKGKYVELRCDPISGHTALYWYRQSLGQGPEFLIYFQGTGAADDSGLPNDRFFAVRPEGSVSTLKIQRTERGDSAVYLCASSPGQASTDTQYFGPGTRLTVL.

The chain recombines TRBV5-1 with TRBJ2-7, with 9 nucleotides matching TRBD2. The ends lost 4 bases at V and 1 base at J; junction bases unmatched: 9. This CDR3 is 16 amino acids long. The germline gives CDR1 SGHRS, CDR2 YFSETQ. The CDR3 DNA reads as TGCGCCAGCAGCCCAACCTCGCGGGGGGGGTCCTACGAGCAGTACTTC. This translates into CASSPTSRGGSYEQYF. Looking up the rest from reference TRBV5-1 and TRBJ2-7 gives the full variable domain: KAGVTQTPRYLIKTRGQQVTLSCSPISGHRSVSWYQQTPGQGLQFLFEYFSETQRNKGNFPGRFSGRQFSNSRSEMNVSTLELGDSALYLCASSPTSRGGSYEQYFGPGTRLTVT.

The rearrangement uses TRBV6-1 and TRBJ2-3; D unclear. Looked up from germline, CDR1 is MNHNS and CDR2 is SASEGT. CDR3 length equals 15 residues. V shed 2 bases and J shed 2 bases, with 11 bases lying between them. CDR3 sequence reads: CASSESPQITDTQYF. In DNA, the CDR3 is TGTGCCAGCAGTGAATCCCCCCAGATCACAGATACGCAGTATTTT.

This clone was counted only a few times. The CDR3 coding sequence is TGTGCCTCCGACAGCGAAGCTTTCTTT. This sequence encodes CASDSEAFF. The chain combines TRBV30 with TRBJ1-1; the D gene is possibly TRBD1 (5 bases). CDR3 length: 9 residues. In germline, CDR1 is GTSNPN, CDR2 SVGIG (reference sequence). Trimming removed 7 bases from V and 8 bases from J, with 8 bases in between. Drawing the rest from reference TRBV30 and TRBJ1-1, the complete variable domain is SQTIHQWPATLVQPVGSPLSLECTVEGTSNPNLYWYRQAAGRGLQLLFYSVGIGQISSEVPQNLSASRPQDRQFILSSKKLLLSDSGFYLCASDSEAFFGQGTRLTVV.

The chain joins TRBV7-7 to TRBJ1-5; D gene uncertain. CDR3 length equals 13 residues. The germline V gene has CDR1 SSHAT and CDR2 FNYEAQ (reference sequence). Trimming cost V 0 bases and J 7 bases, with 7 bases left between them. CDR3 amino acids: CASSLALRQPQHF. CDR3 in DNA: TGTGCCAGCAGCTTAGCGCTTCGGCAGCCCCAGCATTTT.

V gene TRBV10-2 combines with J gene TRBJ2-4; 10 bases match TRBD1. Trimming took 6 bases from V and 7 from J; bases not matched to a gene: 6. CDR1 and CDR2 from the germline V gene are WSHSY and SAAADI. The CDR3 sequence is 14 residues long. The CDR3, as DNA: TGCGCCAGCAGAGCCGGGACAGGGGACAACATTCAGTACTTC. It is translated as CASRAGTGDNIQYF.

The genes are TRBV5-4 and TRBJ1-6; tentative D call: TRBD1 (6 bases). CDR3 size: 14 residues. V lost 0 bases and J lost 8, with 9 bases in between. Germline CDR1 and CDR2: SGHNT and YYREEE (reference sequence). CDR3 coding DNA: TGTGCCAGCAGCTTGGTGGCAGGGGATTCACCCCTCCACTTT. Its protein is CASSLVAGDSPLHF. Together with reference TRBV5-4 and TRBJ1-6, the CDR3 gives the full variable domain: ETGVTQSPTHLIKTRGQQVTLRCSSQSGHNTVSWYQQALGQGPQFIFQYYREEENGRGNFPPRFSGLQFPNYSSELNVNALELDDSALYLCASSLVAGDSPLHFGNGTRLTVT.

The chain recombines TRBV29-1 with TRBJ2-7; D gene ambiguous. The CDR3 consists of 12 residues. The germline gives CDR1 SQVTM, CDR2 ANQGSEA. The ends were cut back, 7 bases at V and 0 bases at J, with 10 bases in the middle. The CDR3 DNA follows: TGCAGCGGCCAGGTGAGCTCCTACGAGCAGTACTTC. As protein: CSGQVSSYEQYF.

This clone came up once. CDR3 in DNA: TGTGCCACCTGGGGGGTCAGGGATATAGATACGCAGTATTTT. It is translated as CATWGVRDIDTQYF. The V and J genes are TRBV15 and TRBJ2-3; TRBD2 is a possible D gene (6 bases). There are 14 residues in the CDR3. V was pared by 8 bases and J by 5 bases, with 17 bases between. The germline CDR1 and CDR2 sequences are LNHNV and YYDKDF (reference sequence).

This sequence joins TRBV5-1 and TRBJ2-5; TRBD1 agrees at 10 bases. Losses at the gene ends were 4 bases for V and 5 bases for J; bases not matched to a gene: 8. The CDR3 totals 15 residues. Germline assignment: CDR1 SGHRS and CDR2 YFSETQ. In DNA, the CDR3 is TGCGCCAGCAGCCCCGGGACAGGGGCAGGGGAGACCCAGTACTTC. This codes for CASSPGTGAGETQYF.

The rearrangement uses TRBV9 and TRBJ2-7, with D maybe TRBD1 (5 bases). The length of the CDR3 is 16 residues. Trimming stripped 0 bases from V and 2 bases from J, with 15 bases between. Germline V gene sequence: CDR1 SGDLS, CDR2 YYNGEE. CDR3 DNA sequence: TGTGCCAGCAGCGTAGGCGGTCATCAGGGAACCTACGAGCAGTACTTC. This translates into CASSVGGHQGTYEQYF.

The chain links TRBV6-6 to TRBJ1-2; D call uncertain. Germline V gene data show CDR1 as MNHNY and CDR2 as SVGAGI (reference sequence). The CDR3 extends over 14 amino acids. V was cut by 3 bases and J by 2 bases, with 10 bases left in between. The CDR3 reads CASSYPGQNYGYTF. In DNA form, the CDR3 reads TGTGCCAGCAGTTATCCCGGTCAAAACTATGGCTACACCTTC.

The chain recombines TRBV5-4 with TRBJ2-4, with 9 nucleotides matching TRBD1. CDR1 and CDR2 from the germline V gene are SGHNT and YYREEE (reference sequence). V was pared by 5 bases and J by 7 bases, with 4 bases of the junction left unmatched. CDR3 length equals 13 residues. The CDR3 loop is CASRGDRANIQYF. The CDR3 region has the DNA TGTGCCAGCAGAGGGGACAGGGCGAACATTCAGTACTTC.

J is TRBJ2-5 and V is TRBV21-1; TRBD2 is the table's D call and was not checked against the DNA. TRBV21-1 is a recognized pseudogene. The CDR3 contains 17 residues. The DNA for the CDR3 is TGTGCCAGCAGCAAAGGGTCTAGCGGGGGGGCCGGGGAGACCCAGTACTTC. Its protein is CASSKGSSGGAGETQYF.